What follows are 24 T cell receptor beta chains derived from one specimen sequenced in a study of T cells in Graves' hyperthyroidism and ophthalmopathy. Amplification of TCR beta CDR3 regions used RNA as the template. The HTBI primer set served for first-round RT-PCR of the TCR CDR3. TCRdb called the multiplex PCR reads again in MiXCR, with one record for every CDR3 protein. The sample has about 260,000 distinct CDR3 sequences; roughly 15% are singletons. Sequencing was performed on blood. These TCRs come from a woman under 30 with Graves' ophthalmopathy.

At least ten counts were recorded for this clonotype. This sequence joins TRBV20-1 and TRBJ2-3; D gene unclear. Trimming shortened V by 3 bases and J by 1 base, and 11 bases separated the two germline ends. Germline V lookup: CDR1 DFQATT, CDR2 SNEGSKA (reference sequence). The CDR3 runs to 14 residues. The CDR3 protein is CSASWSLRTDTQYF. CDR3 nucleotide sequence: TGCAGTGCTAGCTGGAGCCTCCGCACAGATACGCAGTATTTT.

In its sample, this clonotype was seen many times. The V call is TRBV5-1, the J call TRBJ1-6; TRBD1 is a possible D gene (5 bases). From germline, CDR1 is SGHRS and CDR2 YFSETQ. Trimming shortened V by 0 bases and J by 11 bases, and 15 bases separated the two germline ends. The length of the CDR3 is 15 residues. The CDR3 DNA reads TGCGCCAGCAGCTTGGGGGGACGTCCGGGACCACCCCTCCACTTT. Amino acids: CASSLGGRPGPPLHF.

The J gene is TRBJ1-6, the V gene TRBV27, with D uncertain. V was cut by 4 bases and J by 0 bases, with 10 bases left in between. The germline gives CDR1 MNHEY, CDR2 SMNVEV (reference sequence). The CDR3 has 16 residues. The CDR3 here is CASSSPQDSYNSPLHF. The CDR3 DNA reads as TGTGCCAGCAGTTCCCCCCAGGACTCCTATAATTCACCCCTCCACTTT.

This clonotype was recorded many times. The chain has TRBV12-5 and TRBJ1-3; D perhaps matches TRBD1 (6 bases). Trimming took 1 base from V and 4 from J, leaving 11 bases between them. Germline CDR1 reads LGHNT; CDR2 reads FRNRAP. The CDR3 spans 15 residues. CDR3 DNA sequence: TGTGCTAGTGGTTTGGACAGGGCCAGGGGAAACACCATATATTTT. Translating gives CASGLDRARGNTIYF.

This clonotype was seen repeatedly, ten times or more. The rearrangement uses TRBV11-1 and TRBJ2-3, with D possibly being TRBD1 (6 bases). This CDR3 has 16 residues. The germline V gene has CDR1 SGHAT and CDR2 FQDESV (reference sequence). Trimming pared 0 bases from V and 5 bases from J, leaving 15 bases between. Here the CDR3 DNA reads TGTGCCAGCAGCTTAGCGGGGGCCCTCGTTGGAGATACGCAGTATTTT. Protein: CASSLAGALVGDTQYF.

There are many counts of this clonotype. This sequence joins TRBV7-2 and TRBJ1-1; D is unresolved. The V gene's germline CDR1 is SGHTA and CDR2 FQGNSA. V was shortened by 1 base and J by 0 bases, with 6 bases between the two germline ends. This CDR3 spans 14 amino acids. The CDR3 sequence is CASSLDRLNTEAFF. The CDR3 nucleotides read TGTGCCAGCAGCTTAGACAGACTGAACACTGAAGCTTTCTTT.

The V and J genes are TRBV19 and TRBJ1-3; no clear D. Germline loops: CDR1 LNHDA, CDR2 SQIVND (reference sequence). The length of the CDR3 is 13 residues. V was pared by 5 bases and J by 0 bases, with 5 bases between. The DNA of the CDR3 is TGTGCCAGTAGTGGATTCTCTGGAAACACCATATATTTT. Its translation is CASSGFSGNTIYF.

Ten or more counts support this clonotype. The V call is TRBV6-2 or TRBV6-3, the J call TRBJ1-2; D possibly corresponds to TRBD1 (6 bases). The germline V and J ends were trimmed by 6 bases and 8 bases, with 22 bases remaining between them. This CDR3 contains 15 residues. From germline, CDR1 is MNHEY and CDR2 SVGEGT. The CDR3 loop is CASRPIRDTFSGYTF. CDR3 coding DNA: TGTGCCAGCAGACCTATCCGGGACACCTTTTCCGGCTACACCTTC.

This clonotype occurred many times. The CDR3 region has the DNA TGTGCCAGCAGTTACGGTCGACAGGGATCCTACGAGCAGTACTTC. It encodes CASSYGRQGSYEQYF. J is TRBJ2-7 and V is TRBV6-5; 7 bases are a match to TRBD1. The V gene's germline CDR1 is MNHEY and CDR2 SVGAGI. J gave up 1 base and V 2 bases, and 5 bases lay outside the gene matches. The CDR3 length is 15 residues.

This clonotype was recorded at least ten times. V gene TRBV5-5 combines with J gene TRBJ2-5; D gene unclear. Germline V gene lookup returns CDR1 SGHKS and CDR2 YYEKEE (reference sequence). The V end lost 2 bases, the J end lost 5 bases, and 13 bases lay between the germline ends. There are 14 residues in the CDR3. CDR3 DNA: TGTGCCAGCAGCTTAAACAGCGCTACGGAGACCCAGTACTTC. Translation gives CASSLNSATETQYF.

This clonotype has a count of ten or more. The chain links TRBV6-1 to TRBJ1-1; 7 bases agree with TRBD1. V lost 6 bases, J lost 7 bases, and 5 bases stayed unmatched. This CDR3 has 12 amino acids. The germline gives CDR1 MNHNS, CDR2 SASEGT. The CDR3 reads CASRNRGGEAFF. The CDR3 nucleotides are TGTGCCAGCAGGAACAGGGGAGGTGAAGCTTTCTTT.

This clonotype has a count of ten or more. The chain joins TRBV6-1 to TRBJ1-1, with D unclear. The ends were cut back, 6 bases at V and 0 bases at J, with 11 bases in the middle. This CDR3 comprises 14 residues. Germline CDR1 and CDR2: MNHNS and SASEGT. This chain's CDR3 is CASSPGFVNTEAFF. The CDR3 DNA follows: TGTGCCAGCAGCCCAGGATTCGTGAACACTGAAGCTTTCTTT.

The rearrangement uses TRBV28 and TRBJ1-5, with TRBD1 matching 11 bases. The J segment lost 7 bases and the V segment lost 6 bases, leaving 17 bases of the junction unmatched. The CDR3 has 18 residues. CDR1 MDHEN and CDR2 SYDVKM come from the germline V gene. CDR3 loop: CASRTISGTGGSRQPQHF. Here the CDR3 DNA reads TGTGCCAGCAGAACTATTTCCGGGACAGGGGGAAGTCGGCAGCCCCAGCATTTT.

This clonotype has ten or more counts. The chain links TRBV25-1 to TRBJ2-2; TRBD1 is a possible D gene (6 bases). This CDR3 spans 16 amino acids. Trimming removed 6 bases from V and 0 bases from J, with 14 bases in between. Germline CDR1 and CDR2: MGHDK and SYGVNS. The chain's CDR3 is CASSSTGSSNTGELFF. The CDR3 bases are TGTGCCAGCAGCTCGACAGGCTCGTCGAACACCGGGGAGCTGTTTTTT.

In this sample, this clonotype turned up many times. This sequence joins TRBV30 and TRBJ2-1; D is uncertain. CDR3 length equals 11 residues. The ends were cut back, 5 bases at V and 10 bases at J, with 12 bases in the middle. Looked up from germline, CDR1 is GTSNPN and CDR2 is SVGIG (reference sequence). The CDR3 DNA follows: TGTGCCTGGGAGAGTTTGCGGGAGCAGTTCTTC. It translates to CAWESLREQFF.

This clonotype was detected ten times or more. This sequence joins TRBV6-6 and TRBJ2-7; 8 bases fit TRBD1. CDR1 and CDR2 (germline): MNHNY, SVGAGI (reference sequence). V was pared by 2 bases and J by 5 bases, with 11 bases of the junction left unmatched. The CDR3 runs to 16 residues. The CDR3 DNA reads TGTGCCAGCAGTTACACCGACAGGGGCCTCGGGCACGAGCAGTACTTC. Residues: CASSYTDRGLGHEQYF.

This clonotype has ten or more counts. A much larger clone is a single base away; this may be a read error. The chain is built from TRBV12-3 or TRBV12-4 and TRBJ2-3; 8 bases line up with TRBD2. Trimming at V came to 1 base and at J to 4 bases, leaving 4 bases not matched to a gene. The CDR3 consists of 15 residues. The DNA of the CDR3 is TGTGCCAGCAGTTTAGAAGCGGGAGAAGCAGATACGCAGTATTTT. Translation: CASSLEAGEADTQYF.

In its sample, this clonotype was seen many times. The V gene is TRBV7-9, the J gene TRBJ1-6; no firm D call. The germline gives CDR1 SEHNR, CDR2 FQNEAQ (reference sequence). The CDR3 runs to 12 residues. The ends were cut back, 4 bases at V and 7 bases at J, with 5 bases in the middle. The CDR3 loop is CASSYPNSPLHF. The CDR3 DNA reads as TGTGCCAGCAGCTACCCCAATTCACCCCTCCACTTT.

This clonotype was seen ten or more times. The rearrangement uses TRBV15 and TRBJ2-3; 11 bases agree with TRBD2. Germline assignment: CDR1 LNHNV and CDR2 YYDKDF (reference sequence). The J segment lost 4 bases and the V segment lost 3 bases, leaving 15 bases of the junction unmatched. The CDR3 runs 19 residues. This CDR3 is CATSRASGLAAQISDTQYF. The CDR3 bases are TGTGCCACCAGCAGGGCTTCGGGACTAGCGGCCCAAATATCAGATACGCAGTATTTT. Full variable domain (missing parts from reference TRBV15 and TRBJ2-3): DAMVIQNPRYQVTQFGKPVTLSCSQTLNHNVMYWYQQKSSQAPKLLFHYYDKDFNNEADTPDNFQSRRPNTSFCFLDIRSPGLGDTAMYLCATSRASGLAAQISDTQYFGPGTRLTVL.

This clonotype was found many times. This chain uses TRBV28 with TRBJ2-7, with D possibly being TRBD1 (6 bases). Per germline, CDR1 MDHEN and CDR2 SYDVKM. The V end lost 3 bases, the J end lost 3 bases, and 18 bases lay between the germline ends. The CDR3 has 16 amino acids. CDR3 protein: CASSFDWGPGHYEQYF. CDR3 bases: TGTGCCAGCAGTTTTGATTGGGGTCCGGGACACTACGAGCAGTACTTC.

This clonotype was recorded a few times. This could be a read error, since a much larger clone is one nucleotide away. The rearrangement uses TRBV12-3 or TRBV12-4 and TRBJ2-5, with a weak D call TRBD2 (5 bases). V lost 10 bases to trimming and J lost 4 bases, with 19 bases between them. CDR3 size: 14 residues. DNA of the CDR3: TGTGCCAACAGAGGGAAGAGGGATCCAGAGACCCAGTACTTC. Protein sequence: CANRGKRDPETQYF.

This clonotype was seen many times. J is TRBJ2-1 and V is TRBV29-1, with D perhaps TRBD2 (6 bases). From germline, CDR1 is SQVTM and CDR2 ANQGSEA. V was cut by 7 bases and J by 2 bases, with 12 bases left in between. The CDR3 length is 13 residues. The CDR3 DNA follows: TGCAGCGACCTAGCGCCGACCTACAATGAGCAGTTCTTC. Its translation is CSDLAPTYNEQFF.

This clonotype was observed at least ten times. The chain is built from TRBV4-1 and TRBJ1-5, with no clear D. Trimming stripped 1 base from V and 2 bases from J, with 12 bases between. The CDR3 is 16 amino acids. Germline CDR1 and CDR2: MGHRA and YSYEKL. The DNA of the CDR3 is TGCGCCAGCAGCCAAGGCCAGGCTAGAGGCAATCAGCCCCAGCATTTT. It is translated as CASSQGQARGNQPQHF.

This clonotype occurred many times. The chain links TRBV6-1 to TRBJ1-1, with D hard to call. Trimming took off 2 bases at V and 7 bases at J, with 11 bases between the two ends. The CDR3 contains 13 residues. CDR1 is MNHNS and CDR2 is SASEGT in the germline V gene. This CDR3 reads CASSENFGSEAFF. The CDR3 nucleotides read TGTGCCAGCAGTGAAAACTTCGGGAGTGAAGCTTTCTTT.